These 17 T cell receptor beta chains were all obtained from the same sample, sequenced in a study of response to subunit inactivated influenza vaccine. TCRdb used MiXCR to reprocess the RT-PCR reads, holding one entry per CDR3 protein. The repertoire holds about 620,000 distinct CDR3 sequences, with about 11% as singletons. These same records also appear under a second study, on T cells expressing NK-cell markers. Per that study: The cDNA for TCR beta came from 5'RACE template switching with UMIs.

The material was PBMCs from blood, obtained on the day of vaccination. These receptor sequences come from a man aged 45-65 years who received an inactivated influenza vaccine.

CDR3 nucleotides: TGTGCCAGCAGCCGAGACAGGCTCACAGATACGCAGTATTTT. Translating gives CASSRDRLTDTQYF. The genes are TRBV7-9 and TRBJ2-3, with D possibly being TRBD1 (6 bases). V was pared by 5 bases and J by 2 bases, with 11 bases between. CDR1 and CDR2 (germline): SEHNR, FQNEAQ (reference sequence). CDR3 size: 14 residues. The full variable domain, completed using reference TRBV7-9 and TRBJ2-3, is DTGVSQNPRHKITKRGQNVTFRCDPISEHNRLYWYRQTLGQGPEFLTYFQNEAQLEKSRLLSDRFSAERPKGSFSTLEIQRTEQGDSAMYLCASSRDRLTDTQYFGPGTRLTVL.

This clonotype was observed at least ten times. This chain connects TRBV7-9 to TRBJ2-7, with no clear D. The CDR3 runs 16 residues. The germline V and J ends were trimmed by 5 bases and 0 bases, with 17 bases remaining between them. CDR1 is SEHNR and CDR2 is FQNEAQ in the germline V gene (reference sequence). The CDR3 sequence: CASSRPSQTPSYEQYF. The CDR3 bases are TGTGCCAGCAGCAGACCAAGTCAGACCCCCTCCTACGAGCAGTACTTC.

In its sample, this clonotype was seen many times. The chain uses TRBV5-1 and TRBJ2-7; D gene uncertain. Germline lookup yields CDR1 SGHRS and CDR2 YFSETQ. Trimming took off 1 base at V and 4 bases at J, with 6 bases between the two ends. The CDR3 has 12 residues. CDR3 region: CASSLYGYEQYF. The CDR3 DNA reads TGCGCCAGCAGCTTGTACGGTTACGAGCAGTACTTC.

There are a few counts of this clonotype. CDR3: CASSFTRTGSLGEQFF. CDR3 DNA: TGTGCCAGCAGCTTCACTAGGACAGGGTCTTTGGGTGAGCAGTTCTTC. The chain combines TRBV7-9 with TRBJ2-1; 8 bases line up with TRBD1. Per the germline V gene, CDR1 is SEHNR and CDR2 is FQNEAQ (reference sequence). The CDR3 covers 16 residues. V trimming: 3 bases; J trimming: 9 bases; junction bases outside the gene matches: 13.

The chain has TRBV30 and TRBJ2-2, with D unresolved. The CDR3 is 13 amino acids. V was trimmed by 2 bases and J by 5 bases, leaving 9 bases between them. The germline V gene has CDR1 GTSNPN and CDR2 SVGIG (reference sequence). The CDR3: CAWSRIGTGELFF. In DNA form, the CDR3 reads TGTGCCTGGAGTCGCATCGGAACCGGGGAGCTGTTTTTT.

The chain is built from TRBV20-1 and TRBJ2-5; TRBD1 matches 8 bases. After removal of 5 bases from V and 4 bases from J, the junction contained 12 bases not matched to a gene. CDR1 and CDR2 (germline): DFQATT, SNEGSKA (reference sequence). This CDR3 is 15 amino acids long. This chain's CDR3 is CSAPDIWTGTETQYF. CDR3 coding DNA: TGCAGTGCTCCTGACATATGGACAGGGACAGAGACCCAGTACTTC.

This clonotype was seen repeatedly, ten times or more. J is TRBJ2-7 and V is TRBV7-9; TRBD2 aligns across 7 bases. CDR1 is SEHNR and CDR2 is FQNEAQ in the germline V gene (reference sequence). The length of the CDR3 is 17 residues. V shed 1 base, J shed 0 bases, and the junction held 9 bases outside the gene matches. The CDR3 loop is CASSLGAGRGSSYEQYF. CDR3 DNA sequence: TGTGCCAGCAGCTTAGGAGCGGGGCGGGGAAGCTCCTACGAGCAGTACTTC.

The DNA of the CDR3 is TGTGCCAGCAGCTCCCACCGAGGGAGAGGCGGGGAGCTGTTTTTT. Its protein is CASSSHRGRGGELFF. The J gene is TRBJ2-2, the V gene TRBV7-9; TRBD2 might be the D (5 bases). Germline V gives CDR1 SEHNR, CDR2 FQNEAQ (reference sequence). V was clipped by 4 bases and J by 7 bases, with 16 bases between them. CDR3 length: 15 amino acids.

The chain uses TRBV9 and TRBJ2-5; D might be TRBD1 or TRBD2, each matching 5 bases. Germline V gives CDR1 SGDLS, CDR2 YYNGEE. Between the trimmed V and J ends, which lost 0 bases and 5 bases, there was a span of 8 bases. The CDR3 sequence is 13 residues long. CDR3 protein: CASSVGGWETQYF. The CDR3 region has the DNA TGTGCCAGCAGCGTAGGGGGGTGGGAGACCCAGTACTTC.

This clonotype was found many times. The genes are TRBV19 and TRBJ1-6, with D unresolved. V lost 10 bases to trimming and J lost 5 bases, with 18 bases between them. CDR3 length equals 15 residues. Germline V gives CDR1 LNHDA, CDR2 SQIVND (reference sequence). The CDR3 here is CATSGGRLDNSPLHF. The CDR3 DNA is TGTGCCACCTCAGGCGGGAGACTGGATAATTCACCCCTCCACTTT.

With regard to this clonotype: This CDR3 fails to terminate in the conserved phenylalanine or tryptophan, so it likely reflects a read error. Because the CDR3's place on the DNA is in doubt, the DNA is left out and the CDR3 is given as listed by TCRdb. This sequence joins TRBV7-9 and TRBJ2-1; TRBD2, the table's D call, was not compared with the DNA. The V gene's germline CDR1 is SEHNR and CDR2 FQNEAQ (reference sequence). Inclusive of both ends, the CDR3 amounts to 12 amino acids. The CDR3 region is CASSLVSGLAFL.

The sample holds a few counts of this clonotype. This rearrangement joins TRBV28 to TRBJ2-7, with D maybe TRBD2 (7 bases). The V end was cut by 6 bases, the J end by 2 bases, with 20 bases between. CDR3 length: 16 residues. CDR1 MDHEN and CDR2 SYDVKM come from the germline V gene. CDR3 DNA sequence: TGTGCCAGCAGGGGAGGGGGAGCGCGTATACCCTACGAGCAGTACTTC. Residues: CASRGGGARIPYEQYF.

This clonotype has a handful of counts. J is TRBJ2-3 and V is TRBV28, with TRBD2 matching over 7 bases. V shed 3 bases and J 3 bases; nucleotides not matched to a gene: 9. Looked up from germline, CDR1 is MDHEN and CDR2 is SYDVKM. The CDR3 runs to 16 residues. As DNA, the CDR3 is TGTGCCAGCAGTTTGGGAGGCGGGAGTTGGACAGATACGCAGTATTTT. This gives the protein CASSLGGGSWTDTQYF.

The chain links TRBV7-9 to TRBJ2-2, with no clear D. The V and J ends lost 2 bases and 5 bases respectively, with 12 bases between them. The germline V gene has CDR1 SEHNR and CDR2 FQNEAQ (reference sequence). The CDR3 extends over 15 amino acids. This chain's CDR3 is CASSLRRSGTGELFF. As DNA, the CDR3 is TGTGCCAGCAGCTTACGGAGATCTGGGACCGGGGAGCTGTTTTTT. Based on the CDR3 plus reference TRBV7-9 and TRBJ2-2, the full variable domain is DTGVSQNPRHKITKRGQNVTFRCDPISEHNRLYWYRQTLGQGPEFLTYFQNEAQLEKSRLLSDRFSAERPKGSFSTLEIQRTEQGDSAMYLCASSLRRSGTGELFFGEGSRLTVL.

The table lists this clonotype with a few counts. This chain joins TRBV20-1 and TRBJ2-7; 10 bases are shared with TRBD2. Germline values: CDR1 DFQATT, CDR2 SNEGSKA (reference sequence). J lost 1 base, V lost 5 bases, and 5 bases had no gene match. The CDR3 runs 14 residues. The CDR3 DNA reads as TGCAGTGCTCATTCTAGCGGGAGTTCCTACGAGCAGTACTTC. Translating it yields CSAHSSGSSYEQYF.

To note about this clonotype: A much larger clone differs by one base, so this may be a read error. V gene TRBV6-2 or TRBV6-3 combines with J gene TRBJ2-1; D is uncertain. There are 11 residues in the CDR3. From germline, CDR1 is MNHEY and CDR2 SVGEGT. V was clipped by 8 bases and J by 4 bases, with 6 bases between them. As DNA, the CDR3 is TGTGCCAGCGACAATTACAATGAGCAGTTCTTC. It codes for CASDNYNEQFF.

There are a few counts of this clonotype. The rearrangement joins TRBV9 to TRBJ2-3; D gene ambiguous. The CDR3 totals 15 residues. Per germline, CDR1 SGDLS and CDR2 YYNGEE. With 4 bases removed from V and 0 bases from J, the gap between germline ends came to 12 bases. CDR3 in amino acids: CASSPLDGSTDTQYF. The DNA of the CDR3 is TGTGCCAGCAGCCCCCTTGACGGAAGCACAGATACGCAGTATTTT.